This T cell receptor (beta chain) was captured in a study of T cells after posttransplantation cyclophosphamide. Clones were read by immunoSEQ multiplex PCR, and TCRdb kept only the in-frame ones, dropping some. The sample presents 40,000 to 60,000 clones, none singletons. V lost 5 bases and J lost 2; bases outside the gene matches: 3. Germline V gives CDR1 MNHNS, CDR2 SASEGT. CDR3 length: 14 residues. Overall study findings and caveats: Skin or GI-infiltrating T cells shared few TRB sequences with blood.

As regards this clone: Antigen unknown.

The gene calls are TRBV6-1 and TRBJ1-2; 9 bases match TRBD1. Source material: PBMCs. The sequence was obtained from a man between 35 and 55 years old in good health, CMV-negative, and a related stem cell transplant donor. The CDR3 is CASSWDRANYGYTF. CDR3 coding DNA: TGTGCCAGCAGTTGGGACAGGGCCAACTATGGCTACACCTTC.